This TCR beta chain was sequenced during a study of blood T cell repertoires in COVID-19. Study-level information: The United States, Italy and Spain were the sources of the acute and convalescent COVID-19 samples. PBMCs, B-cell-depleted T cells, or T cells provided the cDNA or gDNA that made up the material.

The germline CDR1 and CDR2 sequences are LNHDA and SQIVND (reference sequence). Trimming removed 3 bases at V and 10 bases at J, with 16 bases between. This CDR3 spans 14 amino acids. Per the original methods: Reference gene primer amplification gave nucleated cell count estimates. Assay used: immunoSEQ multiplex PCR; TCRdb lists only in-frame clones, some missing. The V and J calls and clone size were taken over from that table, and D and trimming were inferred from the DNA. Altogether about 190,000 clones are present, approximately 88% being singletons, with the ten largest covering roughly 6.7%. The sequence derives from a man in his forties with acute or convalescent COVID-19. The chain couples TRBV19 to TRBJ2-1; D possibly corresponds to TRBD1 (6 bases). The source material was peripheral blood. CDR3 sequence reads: CASSIDLQGTEQFF. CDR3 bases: TGTGCCAGTAGTATCGACCTACAGGGTACGGAGCAGTTCTTC.